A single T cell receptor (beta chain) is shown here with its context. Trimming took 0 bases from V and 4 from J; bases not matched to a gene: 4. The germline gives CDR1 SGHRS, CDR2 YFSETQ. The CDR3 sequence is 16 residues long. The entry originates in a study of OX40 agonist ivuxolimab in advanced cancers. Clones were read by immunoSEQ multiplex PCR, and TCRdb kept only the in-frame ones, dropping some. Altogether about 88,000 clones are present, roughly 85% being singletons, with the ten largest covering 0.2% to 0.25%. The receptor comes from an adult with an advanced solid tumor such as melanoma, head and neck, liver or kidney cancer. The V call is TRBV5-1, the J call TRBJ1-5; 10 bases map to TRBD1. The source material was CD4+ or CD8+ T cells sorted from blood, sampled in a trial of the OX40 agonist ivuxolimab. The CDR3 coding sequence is TGCGCCAGCAGCTTGGGGCCGGGACAGGGGAATCAGCCCCAGCATTTT. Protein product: CASSLGPGQGNQPQHF.